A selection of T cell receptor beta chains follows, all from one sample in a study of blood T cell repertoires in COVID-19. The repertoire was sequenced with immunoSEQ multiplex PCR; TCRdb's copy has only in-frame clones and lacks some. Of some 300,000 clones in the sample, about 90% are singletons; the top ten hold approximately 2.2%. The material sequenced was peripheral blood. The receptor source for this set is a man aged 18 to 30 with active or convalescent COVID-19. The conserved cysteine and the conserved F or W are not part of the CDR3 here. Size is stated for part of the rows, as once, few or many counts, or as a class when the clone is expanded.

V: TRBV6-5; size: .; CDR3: ASSLGNTGAGELF
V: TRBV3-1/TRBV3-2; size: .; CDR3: ASSQGGLAGAPHGELF
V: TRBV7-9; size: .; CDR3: ASSFWAEQETQY
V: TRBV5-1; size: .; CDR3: ASSPAGEAYGYT
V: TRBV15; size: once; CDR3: ATRMAGGTSTGANVLT
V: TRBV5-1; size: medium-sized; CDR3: ASSLRTGGDTDTQY
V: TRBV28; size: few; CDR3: ASSNRGTYGYT
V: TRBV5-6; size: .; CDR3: ASSFGQGDEKLF
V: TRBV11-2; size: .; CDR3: ASSLNSRTDYYGYT
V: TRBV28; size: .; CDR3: ASRLQGVLYGYT